What follows are 27 T cell receptor beta chains derived from one specimen sequenced in a study of Ad26.COV2.S vaccination and SARS-CoV-2 variants. Treatment denoted: approximately 18 received Ad26.COV2.S at low or high dose, single or two shots; a few received placebo; per-sample allocation not given. Samples were taken on day 63 after the first vaccine or placebo injection. TCRdb keeps only in-frame clones here, not all; method: immunoSEQ multiplex PCR. The sample yields 300,000 to 400,000 clones, about 90% seen once. This specimen was peripheral blood, taken in a trial of Ad26.COV2.S vaccine versus placebo. Every receptor here comes from a person aged 18-60 years who received the Ad26.COV2.S COVID-19 vaccine or a placebo.

V usage is TRBV11-2 and J usage is TRBJ1-2, with 9 bases that match TRBD1. CDR3 length equals 15 residues. J was trimmed by 2 bases and V by 5 bases; bases with no gene match: 6. Germline CDR1 and CDR2: SGHAT and FQNNGV. The CDR3 DNA reads TGTGCCAGCAGCCCTCCCGGGACAGGGAACTATGGCTACACCTTC. It is translated as CASSPPGTGNYGYTF.

This chain joins TRBV5-4 and TRBJ1-2; 8 bases map to TRBD1. Losses at the gene ends were 4 bases for V and 5 bases for J; bases not matched to a gene: 7. The germline V gene has CDR1 SGHNT and CDR2 YYREEE (reference sequence). This CDR3 has 14 residues. CDR3 DNA: TGTGCCAGCAGCCCGACAGGGGAAGGGTATGGCTACACCTTC. Its translation is CASSPTGEGYGYTF.

In this sample, this clone turned up a few times. The chain joins TRBV2 to TRBJ2-2; weak D call: TRBD2 (5 bases). V lost 7 bases and J 4 bases, leaving 10 bases between the germline ends. Per the germline V gene, CDR1 is SNHLY and CDR2 is FYNNEI. This CDR3 region has 13 residues. In nucleotides, the CDR3 is TGTGCCAGCAACGAACGGGGCACCGGGGAGCTGTTTTTT. It specifies CASNERGTGELFF.

J is TRBJ2-7 and V is TRBV13, with 9 bases lining up with TRBD2. Trimming took 5 bases from V and 4 from J; bases not matched to a gene: 12. Germline CDR1 and CDR2: PRHDT and FYEKMQ (reference sequence). This CDR3 spans 16 amino acids. CDR3 sequence: CASSLLVSSGVYEQYF. The CDR3 DNA sequence: TGTGCCAGCAGCCTTCTGGTGTCTAGCGGGGTGTACGAGCAGTACTTC. Filled out from reference TRBV13 and TRBJ2-7, the complete variable domain reads AAGVIQSPRHLIKEKRETATLKCYPIPRHDTVYWYQQGPGQDPQFLISFYEKMQSDKGSIPDRFSAQQFSDYHSELNMSSLELGDSALYFCASSLLVSSGVYEQYFGPGTRLTVT.

This chain joins TRBV30 and TRBJ2-5; D remains ambiguous. Deletions cut 4 bases from V and 5 bases from J, with 8 bases between. This CDR3 has 11 amino acids. Germline CDR1 is GTSNPN and CDR2 is SVGIG (reference sequence). Written as DNA, the CDR3 is TGTGCCTGGACGGAAGGGGAGACCCAGTACTTC. Residues: CAWTEGETQYF.

V is TRBV9 and J is TRBJ2-7, with 7 bases fitting TRBD1. The germline gives CDR1 SGDLS, CDR2 YYNGEE. This CDR3 has 19 amino acids. V lost 4 bases, J lost 2 bases, and 21 bases stayed unmatched. CDR3: CASSTPRDSLEIRTYEQYF. CDR3 coding DNA: TGTGCCAGCAGCACCCCTCGGGACAGCTTGGAGATCCGGACCTACGAGCAGTACTTC.

This chain uses TRBV30 with TRBJ2-5; tentative D call: TRBD1 (6 bases). Trimming pared 0 bases from V and 5 bases from J, leaving 16 bases between. The CDR3 is made up of 15 amino acids. CDR1 is GTSNPN and CDR2 is SVGIG in the germline V gene (reference sequence). This CDR3 reads CAWSVGTIPVETQYF. DNA of the CDR3: TGTGCCTGGAGTGTAGGGACAATACCCGTGGAGACCCAGTACTTC.

This rearrangement joins TRBV9 to TRBJ1-1; TRBD1 matches at 7 bases. The CDR3 is 15 residues long. Germline V gene data show CDR1 as SGDLS and CDR2 as YYNGEE. Trimming removed 3 bases from V and 1 base from J; junction bases left unmatched: 6. CDR3 bases: TGTGCCAGCAGCGATCCACAGGGGTGGAACACTGAAGCTTTCTTT. This encodes CASSDPQGWNTEAFF.

In this sample, this clone turned up once. At the DNA level, this CDR3 is encoded by other sequences in the same sample as well. This chain uses TRBV5-1 with TRBJ1-5; no clear D gene. The V end lost 0 bases, the J end lost 3 bases, and 4 bases lay between the germline ends. Germline V gene lookup returns CDR1 SGHRS and CDR2 YFSETQ. The CDR3 runs 13 residues. CDR3 nucleotide sequence: TGCGCCAGCAGCTTGGACCTCAATCAGCCCCAGCATTTT. Encoded protein: CASSLDLNQPQHF.

The chain has TRBV28 and TRBJ1-5; 7 nucleotides agree with TRBD1. CDR1 and CDR2 from the germline V gene are MDHEN and SYDVKM. This CDR3 region has 14 residues. The V gene end was trimmed by 9 bases and the J gene end by 1 base; junction bases not matched to a gene: 6. CDR3 coding DNA: TGTGCCAGTACGACAGGGCAAAGCAATCAGCCCCAGCATTTT. Amino acid sequence: CASTTGQSNQPQHF.

V usage is TRBV7-6 and J usage is TRBJ2-1; D is unclear. The CDR3 runs to 15 residues. CDR1 SGHVS and CDR2 FNYEAQ come from the germline V gene. The germline V and J ends were trimmed by 2 bases and 4 bases, with 12 bases remaining between them. The chain's CDR3 is CASSLTSDGYNEQFF. CDR3 in DNA: TGTGCCAGCAGCTTAACGAGCGACGGGTACAATGAGCAGTTCTTC.

As concerns this clone: Other DNA sequences in this sample translate to the same CDR3. The chain links TRBV7-9 to TRBJ1-1; D ambiguous. V was clipped by 3 bases and J by 2 bases, with 4 bases between them. The CDR3 runs 12 residues. Germline V gene sequence: CDR1 SEHNR, CDR2 FQNEAQ (reference sequence). The CDR3 spells CASSFSNTEAFF. The CDR3 nucleotides are TGTGCCAGCAGCTTTAGCAACACTGAAGCTTTCTTT.

This chain connects TRBV7-2 to TRBJ2-2; TRBD2 aligns across 10 bases. CDR3 length: 14 residues. Germline loops: CDR1 SGHTA, CDR2 FQGNSA. Trimming removed 5 bases from V and 6 bases from J; junction bases left unmatched: 3. The CDR3 sequence is CASSLGTSAGELFF. The CDR3 coding sequence is TGTGCCAGCAGCCTAGGGACTAGCGCCGGGGAGCTGTTTTTT.

Here the CDR3 reads CASSLGGGRFYGYTF. The CDR3 DNA is TGTGCCAGCAGCTTAGGGGGCGGGAGATTCTATGGCTACACCTTC. The gene calls are TRBV11-2 and TRBJ1-2, with D perhaps matching TRBD1 (5 bases). CDR3 length: 15 amino acids. Germline-derived CDR1 and CDR2 are SGHAT and FQNNGV. V lost 1 base and J lost 4, with 13 bases in between.

V gene TRBV11-2 combines with J gene TRBJ2-1; possibly TRBD2 for D (6 bases). V lost 4 bases and J 14 bases, leaving 15 bases between the germline ends. The germline gives CDR1 SGHAT, CDR2 FQNNGV. This CDR3 has 12 amino acids. The DNA for the CDR3 is TGTGCCAGCAGCTCATCTAGCGAGATGGAGTTCTTC. Its translation is CASSSSSEMEFF.

The V and J genes are TRBV6-4 and TRBJ1-2; D possibly corresponds to TRBD1 (5 bases). This CDR3 region has 15 residues. The germline CDR1 and CDR2 sequences are MRHNA and SNTAGT. V was pared by 5 bases and J by 6 bases, with 19 bases between. Here the CDR3 reads CASSPRTGAKDGYTF. As DNA, the CDR3 is TGTGCCAGCAGTCCACGGACCGGGGCGAAGGATGGCTACACCTTC.

The chain has TRBV4-2 and TRBJ2-5; 10 bases match TRBD2. The CDR3 extends over 16 amino acids. Germline V gene sequence: CDR1 LGHNA, CDR2 YNFKEQ. The ends lost 4 bases at V and 3 bases at J; junction bases unmatched: 8. CDR3 bases: TGTGCCAGCAGCCCCAACCCACTAGCGGGAAAAGAGACCCAGTACTTC. It is translated as CASSPNPLAGKETQYF.

The chain has TRBV28 and TRBJ1-1; D possibly corresponds to TRBD1 (5 bases). The CDR3 extends over 12 amino acids. The V end was cut by 5 bases, the J end by 6 bases, with 10 bases between. Germline V CDR1 and CDR2: MDHEN, SYDVKM. CDR3 in DNA: TGTGCCAGCAGTCTCAGGGTCGCTGAAGCTTTCTTT. The encoded protein is CASSLRVAEAFF.

This clone appeared a single time. The V gene is TRBV18, the J gene TRBJ1-4, with D possibly being TRBD1 (6 bases). Germline CDR1 KGHSH, CDR2 LQKENI. Trimming removed 6 bases at V and 8 bases at J, with 16 bases between. CDR3 length: 14 amino acids. Here the CDR3 DNA reads TGTGCCAGCTCCCGCGCCGGGACACAGGAAAAACTGTTTTTT. It specifies CASSRAGTQEKLFF.

This sequence joins TRBV7-9 and TRBJ2-7, with 8 bases aligning to TRBD1. The CDR3 is made up of 13 amino acids. Germline trimming cut 4 bases from V and 3 bases from J; bases unmatched to any gene: 2. Germline lookup yields CDR1 SEHNR and CDR2 FQNEAQ (reference sequence). The CDR3 is CASSSGQDYEQYV. CDR3 DNA sequence: TGTGCCAGCAGCTCGGGACAGGACTACGAGCAGTACGTC.

V gene TRBV29-1 combines with J gene TRBJ2-1; 7 positions match TRBD1. V dropped 4 bases and J dropped 0; count of bases not matched to a gene: 3. This CDR3 is built from 14 residues. Germline V gives CDR1 SQVTM, CDR2 ANQGSEA. In nucleotides, the CDR3 is TGCAGCGTTGTGACAGGGAACTCCTACAATGAGCAGTTCTTC. Its protein is CSVVTGNSYNEQFF.

V gene TRBV6-9 combines with J gene TRBJ1-2, with D perhaps TRBD1 (5 bases). The germline CDR1 and CDR2 sequences are MNHGY and SVAAGI. V gave up 4 bases and J gave up 6 bases, with 18 bases separating them. The CDR3 is made up of 15 amino acids. This chain's CDR3 is CASSSKRRDADGYTF. DNA of the CDR3: TGTGCCAGCAGTTCCAAGCGCAGGGACGCGGATGGCTACACCTTC.

The rearrangement uses TRBV6-5 and TRBJ2-3, with D unresolved. This CDR3 has 14 residues. Trimming removed 8 bases from V and 4 bases from J, with 16 bases in between. The germline gives CDR1 MNHEY, CDR2 SVGAGI. As DNA, the CDR3 is TGTGCCAGCTCCCTGTCTTTAAATCCAGATACGCAGTATTTT. Its protein is CASSLSLNPDTQYF.

This chain joins TRBV5-1 and TRBJ1-1, with a tentative D call TRBD1 (6 bases). V was clipped by 0 bases and J by 4 bases, with 10 bases between them. From germline, CDR1 is SGHRS and CDR2 YFSETQ. The CDR3 loop spans 14 amino acids. As DNA, the CDR3 is TGCGCCAGCAGCTTGGACAGGGTTGGCACTGAAGCTTTCTTT. Its translation is CASSLDRVGTEAFF.

This rearrangement joins TRBV5-4 to TRBJ1-6; no reliable D call. Germline V gives CDR1 SGHNT, CDR2 YYREEE (reference sequence). V lost 1 base to trimming and J lost 6 bases, with 11 bases between them. The CDR3 is made up of 15 amino acids. DNA for the CDR3: TGTGCCAGCAGCTTGTCTCAGAGAACTAATTCACCCCTCCACTTT. Translated, it gives CASSLSQRTNSPLHF.

CDR3 sequence reads: CASSQDRSGYFGYTF. The DNA for the CDR3 is TGCGCCAGCAGCCAAGATAGGTCCGGATATTTCGGCTACACCTTC. The chain combines TRBV4-3 with TRBJ1-2; D not resolved. Trimming shortened V by 0 bases and J by 8 bases, and 16 bases separated the two germline ends. CDR1 is LGHNA, CDR2 YSLEER, per germline. The CDR3 spans 15 residues.

This chain joins TRBV12-5 and TRBJ1-1; a possible D gene is TRBD1 (5 bases). The CDR3 has 16 residues. The V end lost 1 base, the J end lost 5 bases, and 17 bases lay between the germline ends. Germline V gives CDR1 LGHNT, CDR2 FRNRAP. CDR3: CASGLAAKGRNTEAFF. The CDR3 coding sequence is TGTGCTAGTGGTTTGGCCGCCAAGGGGCGAAATACTGAAGCTTTCTTT.